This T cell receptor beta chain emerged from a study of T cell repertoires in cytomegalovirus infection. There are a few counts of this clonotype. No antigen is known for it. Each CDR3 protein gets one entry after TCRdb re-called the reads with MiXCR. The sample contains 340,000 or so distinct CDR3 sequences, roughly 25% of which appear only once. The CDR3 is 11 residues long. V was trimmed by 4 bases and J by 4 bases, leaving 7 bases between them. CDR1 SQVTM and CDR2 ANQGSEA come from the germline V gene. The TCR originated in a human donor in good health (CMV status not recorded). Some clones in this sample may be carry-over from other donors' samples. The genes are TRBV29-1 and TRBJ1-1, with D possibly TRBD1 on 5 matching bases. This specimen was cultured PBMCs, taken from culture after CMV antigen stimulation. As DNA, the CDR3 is TGCAGCGTTGGGGGGGGCACTGAAGCTTTCTTT. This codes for CSVGGGTEAFF. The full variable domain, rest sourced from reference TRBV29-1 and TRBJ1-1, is SAVISQKPSRDICQRGTSLTIQCQVDSQVTMMFWYRQQPGQSLTLIATANQGSEATYESGFVIDKFPISRPNLTFSTLTVSNMSPEDSSIYLCSVGGGTEAFFGQGTRLTVV.